This TCR beta chain was sequenced during a study of T cells in Graves' hyperthyroidism and ophthalmopathy. RNA transcripts gave rise to amplified TCR beta CDR3 regions. The TCR CDR3 was amplified in a first-round RT-PCR using the HTBI primer set. TCRdb reanalysed the multiplex PCR reads using MiXCR and keeps one entry per CDR3 protein. The sample yields around 350,000 distinct CDR3 sequences, 19% seen once. The CDR3 is 16 residues long. Trimming removed 0 bases from V and 1 base from J, with 12 bases in between. Per germline, CDR1 MNHEY and CDR2 SVGEGT. This clonotype was counted ten times or more. The sequence derives from a woman aged 18-29 years with Graves' hyperthyroidism. Sequenced input: blood. The chain recombines TRBV6-2 or TRBV6-3 with TRBJ2-5, with unresolved D. CDR3: CASSYSNTDTQETQYF. DNA of the CDR3: TGTGCCAGCAGTTACTCGAACACAGATACCCAAGAGACCCAGTACTTC.